What follows is one T cell receptor (beta chain) and its context. This entry belongs to a study of T cells in Graves' hyperthyroidism and ophthalmopathy. Across the study: Peripheral blood collection took place at initial diagnosis, before any treatment.

The CDR3 loop spans 15 amino acids. Germline values: CDR1 MNHEY, CDR2 SMNVEV (reference sequence). The V and J ends lost 5 bases and 6 bases, in that order; junction bases with no gene match: 12. This sample holds PBMCs from 9.5 to 10 ml fresh peripheral blood. What was amplified from RNA transcripts were TCR beta CDR3 regions. The study used the HTBI primer set for a first-round RT-PCR of the TCR CDR3. TCRdb redid the calling of the multiplex PCR reads with MiXCR, one entry per CDR3 protein. The sample holds about 550,000 distinct CDR3 sequences, roughly 20% seen once. The TCR sequence derives from a man between 18 and 29 years old with Graves' hyperthyroidism. The chain is built from TRBV27 and TRBJ1-2; 7 bases agree with TRBD1. Material for sequencing was blood. The CDR3 loop is CASSRDMTGTNGYTF. The CDR3 DNA follows: TGTGCCAGCAGTCGGGACATGACAGGGACGAATGGCTACACCTTC.